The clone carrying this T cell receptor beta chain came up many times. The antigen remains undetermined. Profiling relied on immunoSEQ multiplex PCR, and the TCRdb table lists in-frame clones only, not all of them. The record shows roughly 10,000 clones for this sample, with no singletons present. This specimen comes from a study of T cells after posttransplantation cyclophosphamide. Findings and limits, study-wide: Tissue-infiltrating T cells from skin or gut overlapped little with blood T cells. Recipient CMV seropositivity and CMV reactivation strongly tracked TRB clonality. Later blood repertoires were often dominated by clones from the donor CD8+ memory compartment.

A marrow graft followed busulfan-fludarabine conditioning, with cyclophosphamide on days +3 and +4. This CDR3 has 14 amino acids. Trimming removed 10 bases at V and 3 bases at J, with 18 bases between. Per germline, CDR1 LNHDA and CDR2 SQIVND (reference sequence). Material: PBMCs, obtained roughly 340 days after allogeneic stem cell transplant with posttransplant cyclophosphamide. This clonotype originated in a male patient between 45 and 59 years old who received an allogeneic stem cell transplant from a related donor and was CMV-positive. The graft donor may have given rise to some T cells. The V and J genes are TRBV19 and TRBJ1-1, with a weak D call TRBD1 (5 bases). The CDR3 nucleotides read TGTGCCACCCCCCGGGGGACCAACTACACTGAAGCTTTCTTT. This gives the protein CATPRGTNYTEAFF.